The 18 T cell receptor beta chains in this list originate from one sample, sequenced in a study of blood T cells in healthy people across ages. Using a J-beta primer mix together with a sample-barcoded 5' primer, a second PCR was run for about 6 to 11 cycles. Each CDR3 protein gets one entry after TCRdb re-called the 5' RACE reads with MiXCR. The table includes 1.5 million to 2 million distinct CDR3 sequences, roughly 32% detected once. Material for sequencing was blood. All receptors come from a woman in her twenties or thirties in good health.

The rearrangement joins TRBV27 to TRBJ2-3; perhaps TRBD2 as D (6 bases). Trimming took off 4 bases at V and 1 base at J, with 15 bases between the two ends. The CDR3 is 16 residues long. Germline V CDR1 and CDR2: MNHEY, SMNVEV (reference sequence). The CDR3 sequence is CASSSPGGSGTDTQYF. The CDR3 region has the DNA TGTGCCAGCAGTTCGCCCGGGGGATCGGGCACAGATACGCAGTATTTT.

This clonotype was seen ten or more times. The chain uses TRBV20-1 and TRBJ2-4, with 7 bases lining up with TRBD2. The V and J ends lost 3 bases and 7 bases, in that order; junction bases with no gene match: 15. The CDR3 contains 16 residues. In germline, CDR1 is DFQATT, CDR2 SNEGSKA (reference sequence). The CDR3 region has the DNA TGCAGTGCTAGCCCTCAGCGCGGGAGTGTGGGGAACATTCAGTACTTC. Protein sequence: CSASPQRGSVGNIQYF.

This clonotype has more than one count but fewer than ten. The chain uses TRBV6-2 or TRBV6-3 and TRBJ2-4, with D tentatively TRBD1 (8 bases). The CDR3 sequence is 16 residues long. V lost 0 bases to trimming and J lost 7 bases, with 16 bases between them. The V gene's germline CDR1 is MNHEY and CDR2 SVGEGT. The CDR3 sequence: CASSYSRGGDRNIQYF. Written as DNA, the CDR3 is TGTGCCAGCAGTTACTCGAGGGGGGGGGACAGGAACATTCAGTACTTC.

This chain joins TRBV24-1 and TRBJ2-1; TRBD1 matches at 9 bases. V trimming: 4 bases; J trimming: 8 bases; junction bases outside the gene matches: 11. This CDR3 has 16 residues. Germline-derived CDR1 and CDR2 are KGHDR and SFDVKD. The CDR3 region has the DNA TGTGCCACCAGTGACAATGCCGGGACAGGGTCTTATGAGCAGTTCTTC. Translating gives CATSDNAGTGSYEQFF.

This clonotype was recorded a few times. The rearrangement joins TRBV9 to TRBJ2-3; D remains unclear. This CDR3 comprises 15 residues. CDR1 and CDR2 (germline): SGDLS, YYNGEE. V was trimmed by 4 bases and J by 0 bases, leaving 12 bases between them. The CDR3 nucleotides are TGTGCCAGCAGCCCGATGGGGTTTAGCACAGATACGCAGTATTTT. Amino acid sequence: CASSPMGFSTDTQYF. Complete variable domain (other parts from reference TRBV9 and TRBJ2-3): DSGVTQTPKHLITATGQRVTLRCSPRSGDLSVYWYQQSLDQGLQFLIQYYNGEERAKGNILERFSAQQFPDLHSELNLSSLELGDSALYFCASSPMGFSTDTQYFGPGTRLTVL.

This clonotype was seen only a few times. This chain uses TRBV9 with TRBJ1-6, with 8 bases that match TRBD1. Germline CDR1 is SGDLS and CDR2 is YYNGEE. This CDR3 is 15 amino acids long. Trimming took 4 bases from V and 9 from J; bases not matched to a gene: 9. The CDR3 spells CASSMDRARISPLHF. CDR3 coding DNA: TGTGCCAGCAGCATGGACAGGGCTAGAATTTCACCCCTCCACTTT.

Note on this clonotype: Germline and junction disagree at one end, which may indicate a read error. This CDR3 reads CVSSLDRDTQYF. The CDR3 region has the DNA TGTGTCAGCAGTTTGGACAGGGATACGCAGTATTTT. The chain combines TRBV12-3 or TRBV12-4 with TRBJ2-3, with 7 bases that match TRBD1. The CDR3 has 12 residues.

This clonotype has only a few counts. The rearrangement uses TRBV29-1 and TRBJ1-2; D remains ambiguous. The germline V and J ends were trimmed by 3 bases and 3 bases, with 5 bases remaining between them. Germline V lookup: CDR1 SQVTM, CDR2 ANQGSEA. CDR3 size: 11 residues. CDR3 loop: CSVEWDYGYTF. CDR3 nucleotide sequence: TGCAGCGTTGAGTGGGACTATGGCTACACCTTC.

The chain recombines TRBV7-9 with TRBJ1-2, with a weak D call TRBD1 (6 bases). The CDR3 is 13 amino acids. Germline CDR1 and CDR2: SEHNR and FQNEAQ (reference sequence). Trimming took 5 bases from V and 4 from J, leaving 11 bases between them. The CDR3 spells CASSPGAGYGYTF. The CDR3 bases are TGTGCCAGCAGCCCAGGGGCCGGCTATGGCTACACCTTC.

The V gene is TRBV21-1, the J gene TRBJ2-1. TRBV21-1 is noted as a pseudogene. The CDR3 has 14 amino acids. The DNA of the CDR3 is TGTGCCAGCAGCAAAGCGTGTACGTACAATGAGCAGTTCTTC. Translation gives CASSKACTYNEQFF.

The chain is built from TRBV20-1 and TRBJ2-5; D gene unclear. CDR3 length: 13 amino acids. Per the germline V gene, CDR1 is DFQATT and CDR2 is SNEGSKA (reference sequence). V shed 3 bases and J shed 2 bases, with 10 bases lying between them. The CDR3 nucleotides are TGCAGTGCTAGCCCGACACATCAAGAGACCCAGTACTTC. Translated: CSASPTHQETQYF.

This clonotype was detected ten times or more. The chain couples TRBV20-1 to TRBJ2-7; 9 nucleotides match TRBD1. Germline CDR1 is DFQATT and CDR2 is SNEGSKA (reference sequence). The CDR3 runs 16 residues. V shed 1 base and J 6 bases; nucleotides not matched to a gene: 13. The DNA of the CDR3 is TGCAGTGCTAGAGCCAAATGGGGACAGGGTCTCCGCGAGCAGTACTTC. Its protein is CSARAKWGQGLREQYF.

This clonotype showed up many times. The rearrangement links TRBV7-6 to TRBJ1-5; D uncertain. The germline V and J ends were trimmed by 0 bases and 5 bases, with 5 bases remaining between them. The CDR3 contains 13 residues. The V gene's germline CDR1 is SGHVS and CDR2 FNYEAQ. The CDR3 nucleotides are TGTGCCAGCAGCTTAGCAACGGATCAGCCCCAGCATTTT. This sequence encodes CASSLATDQPQHF. The full variable domain, its missing parts supplied by reference TRBV7-6 and TRBJ1-5, is GAGVSQSPRYKVTKRGQDVALRCDPISGHVSLYWYRQALGQGPEFLTYFNYEAQQDKSGLPNDRFSAERPEGSISTLTIQRTEQRDSAMYRCASSLATDQPQHFGDGTRLSIL.

In regard to this clonotype: At one of its ends the junction is not consistent with the germline gene, which may arise from a read error. The chain carries TRBV6-5 and TRBJ2-7; 8 bases match TRBD1. The CDR3 sequence is 12 residues long. The V gene's germline CDR1 is MNHEY and CDR2 SVGAGI. The CDR3 region is CASSYGQGEQDF. The CDR3 region has the DNA TGTGCCAGCAGTTACGGACAGGGCGAGCAGGACTTC.

This clonotype was detected a few times. This sequence joins TRBV7-2 and TRBJ1-4; D ambiguous. The CDR3 is made up of 16 amino acids. V lost 3 bases and J 4 bases, leaving 15 bases between the germline ends. Per the germline V gene, CDR1 is SGHTA and CDR2 is FQGNSA. CDR3 amino acids: CASSLAPGKVNEKLFF. The CDR3 coding sequence is TGTGCCAGCAGCTTGGCTCCGGGGAAGGTTAATGAAAAACTGTTTTTT. The whole variable domain, remainder taken from reference TRBV7-2 and TRBJ1-4, is GAGVSQSPSNKVTEKGKDVELRCDPISGHTALYWYRQSLGQGLEFLIYFQGNSAPDKSGLPSDRFSAERTGGSVSTLTIQRTQQEDSAVYLCASSLAPGKVNEKLFFGSGTQLSVL.

The V gene is TRBV20-1, the J gene TRBJ2-7; TRBD2 agrees at 16 bases. Germline trimming cut 6 bases from V and 0 bases from J; bases unmatched to any gene: 11. The germline V gene has CDR1 DFQATT and CDR2 SNEGSKA (reference sequence). This CDR3 is built from 18 residues. DNA for the CDR3: TGCAGTGCGGATCCGGGACTAGCGGGAGGGCGAAGCTCCTACGAGCAGTACTTC. Encoded protein: CSADPGLAGGRSSYEQYF.

This clonotype was seen only a few times. In DNA form, the CDR3 reads TGTGCCAGCAGTACCAACAGGGAAACCGGGGCCAACGTCCTGACTTTC. Its translation is CASSTNRETGANVLTF. This chain uses TRBV28 with TRBJ2-6, with a tentative D call TRBD1 (6 bases). This CDR3 contains 16 residues. Trimming shortened V by 5 bases and J by 4 bases, and 15 bases separated the two germline ends. Germline assignment: CDR1 MDHEN and CDR2 SYDVKM.

The chain links TRBV7-9 to TRBJ2-7, with a tentative D call TRBD1 (5 bases). V was shortened by 1 base and J by 6 bases, with 10 bases between the two germline ends. Germline V lookup: CDR1 SEHNR, CDR2 FQNEAQ (reference sequence). CDR3 length equals 13 residues. The chain's CDR3 is CASSLVVQGEQYF. The CDR3 region has the DNA TGTGCCAGCAGCTTAGTGGTCCAGGGCGAGCAGTACTTC.